This T cell receptor beta chain was captured in a study of radiotherapy plus CTLA-4 blockade in lung cancer. Measured with immunoSEQ multiplex PCR; TCRdb has only the in-frame clones, and not every one. The sample has about 50,000 clones; 70% to 75% are singletons. This clone has more than one count but fewer than ten. Its specificity is not known. Patients in the study, people with chemo-refractory metastatic non-small-cell lung cancer, received focal radiation plus ipilimumab CTLA-4 blockade. Whole-study findings and limits: Strongest reported response predictors: early blood clone changes and post-radiation interferon-beta.

The sequence was collected from a human donor with non-small cell lung cancer who had a complete response to radiotherapy plus ipilimumab. The starting material was peripheral blood, obtained from a patient treated with radiotherapy plus ipilimumab.

CDR3 DNA: TGTGCCAGCAGCGTAGTGGGACAGGGAAACAATGAGCAGTTCTTC. It specifies CASSVVGQGNNEQFF. This sequence joins TRBV9 and TRBJ2-1; 9 nucleotides match TRBD1. Germline CDR1 SGDLS, CDR2 YYNGEE. The V gene end was trimmed by 0 bases and the J gene end by 5 bases; junction bases not matched to a gene: 3. This CDR3 spans 15 amino acids.